The 25 T cell receptor beta chains given below trace back to one sample, sequenced in a study of blood T cell repertoires in COVID-19. Produced via immunoSEQ multiplex PCR; TCRdb's table is partial and in-frame only. The data hold roughly 150,000 clones, with over 65% observed a single time. Input material: peripheral blood. These receptors came from a man aged 60 to 69 with acute or convalescent COVID-19.

This clone was found a few times. V usage is TRBV27 and J usage is TRBJ2-7; D is perhaps TRBD1 (5 bases). This CDR3 is built from 14 residues. CDR1 MNHEY and CDR2 SMNVEV come from the germline V gene (reference sequence). Between the trimmed V and J ends, which lost 0 bases and 3 bases, there was a span of 9 bases. CDR3 in DNA: TGTGCCAGCAGTTTATCGACAGAGTTCTACGAGCAGTACTTC. Encoded protein: CASSLSTEFYEQYF.

The chain has TRBV10-2 and TRBJ2-5, with 12 bases identical to TRBD1. The J segment lost 5 bases and the V segment lost 5 bases, leaving 15 bases of the junction unmatched. There are 18 residues in the CDR3. Germline V CDR1 and CDR2: WSHSY, SAAADI. The CDR3 DNA reads as TGCGCCAGCAGTTCCACCGGGACAGGGGGCTCTCGGGCCGAGACCCAGTACTTC. Encoded protein: CASSSTGTGGSRAETQYF.

This clone showed up just a few times. V usage is TRBV12-3 or TRBV12-4 and J usage is TRBJ2-7; D is uncertain. V lost 7 bases, J lost 6 bases, and 13 bases lay in between. This CDR3 comprises 12 residues. CDR3 bases: TGTGCCAGCACCACGACACCGGCCGAGCAGTACTTC. Translation gives CASTTTPAEQYF.

This chain links TRBV10-2 with TRBJ2-2, with a possible D match to TRBD2 (6 bases). Deletions cut 6 bases from V and 8 bases from J, with 13 bases between. Germline V lookup: CDR1 WSHSY, CDR2 SAAADI. This CDR3 has 13 amino acids. The CDR3 here is CASRGGGDGELFF. Here the CDR3 DNA reads TGCGCCAGCAGGGGAGGAGGGGATGGGGAGCTGTTTTTT.

The V gene is TRBV27, the J gene TRBJ2-3; D may be TRBD1 (5 bases). The V end lost 4 bases, the J end lost 1 base, and 18 bases lay between the germline ends. CDR3 size: 17 residues. Germline values: CDR1 MNHEY, CDR2 SMNVEV (reference sequence). In DNA form, the CDR3 reads TGTGCCAGCAGTTCTGAATGGACACACAGCGGCACAGATACGCAGTATTTT. Translated: CASSSEWTHSGTDTQYF.

The gene calls are TRBV6-5 and TRBJ1-1, with a possible D match to TRBD1 (6 bases). V was cut by 8 bases and J by 7 bases, with 14 bases left in between. This CDR3 region has 12 residues. Germline assignment: CDR1 MNHEY and CDR2 SVGAGI. Here the CDR3 reads CASGPRGNEAFF. In DNA, the CDR3 is TGTGCCAGCGGGCCAAGGGGGAATGAAGCTTTCTTT.

CDR3 nucleotides: TGTGCCAGCATTTCGGACAGGTCGGGTGAGCAGTTCTTC. Encoded protein: CASISDRSGEQFF. This rearrangement joins TRBV6-5 to TRBJ2-1; 7 bases line up with TRBD1. After removal of 7 bases from V and 9 bases from J, the junction contained 9 bases not matched to a gene. CDR1 and CDR2 from the germline V gene are MNHEY and SVGAGI. This CDR3 contains 13 residues.

A few counts support this clone. The V gene is TRBV20-1, the J gene TRBJ2-5, with a tentative D call TRBD2 (5 bases). Between the trimmed V and J ends, which lost 3 bases and 5 bases, there was a span of 10 bases. Germline assignment: CDR1 DFQATT and CDR2 SNEGSKA (reference sequence). The CDR3 is 12 amino acids. The CDR3 here is CSASVSDETQYF. In nucleotides, the CDR3 is TGCAGTGCTAGTGTTAGCGACGAGACCCAGTACTTC.

This chain connects TRBV18 to TRBJ2-2, with 7 bases lining up with TRBD1. The CDR3 is made up of 17 amino acids. V trimming: 6 bases; J trimming: 4 bases; junction bases outside the gene matches: 14. From germline, CDR1 is KGHSH and CDR2 LQKENI. CDR3 sequence reads: CASSYPKDRALTGELFF. CDR3 nucleotides: TGTGCCAGCTCTTATCCCAAAGACAGGGCGCTCACCGGGGAGCTGTTTTTT.

This clone was picked up many times. The V gene is TRBV7-2, the J gene TRBJ2-7, with D possibly being TRBD1 (6 bases). Germline V gene sequence: CDR1 SGHTA, CDR2 FQGNSA. Trimming removed 4 bases from V and 6 bases from J, with 25 bases in between. The CDR3 loop spans 17 amino acids. This CDR3 is CASSSGTRAVGRGEQYF. In nucleotides, the CDR3 is TGTGCCAGCAGCTCAGGGACAAGAGCAGTGGGACGGGGCGAGCAGTACTTC.

This clone was recorded a few times. The V and J genes are TRBV19 and TRBJ2-7; D possibly corresponds to TRBD2 (5 bases). CDR1 and CDR2 from the germline V gene are LNHDA and SQIVND (reference sequence). V lost 6 bases to trimming and J lost 0 bases, with 12 bases between them. This CDR3 contains 14 residues. The CDR3 DNA reads as TGTGCCAGTAGCGATGGCCGGGGCTCCTACGAGCAGTACTTC. Amino acids: CASSDGRGSYEQYF.

V and J are TRBV11-2 and TRBJ2-1; TRBD1 might be the D (6 bases). This CDR3 region has 14 residues. Germline CDR1 SGHAT, CDR2 FQNNGV. V was cut by 0 bases and J by 4 bases, with 7 bases left in between. CDR3 sequence (DNA): TGTGCCAGCAGCTTAGAAGGACAGTACAATGAGCAGTTCTTC. Translation: CASSLEGQYNEQFF. Combining the CDR3 with reference TRBV11-2 and TRBJ2-1 gives the whole variable domain EAGVAQSPRYKIIEKRQSVAFWCNPISGHATLYWYQQILGQGPKLLIQFQNNGVVDDSQLPKDRFSAERLKGVDSTLKIQPAKLEDSAVYLCASSLEGQYNEQFFGPGTRLTVL.

The chain carries TRBV30 and TRBJ1-4; TRBD1 might be the D (6 bases). The CDR3 totals 15 residues. The V and J ends lost 4 bases and 7 bases respectively, with 19 bases between them. Germline CDR1 GTSNPN, CDR2 SVGIG (reference sequence). In DNA form, the CDR3 reads TGTGCCTGGACCCCCGTCTGGGGGCCCGGTGAAAAACTGTTTTTT. Protein: CAWTPVWGPGEKLFF.

This clone was picked up a small number of times. The chain has TRBV18 and TRBJ2-6; possibly TRBD2 for D (7 bases). The ends were cut back, 6 bases at V and 0 bases at J, with 9 bases in the middle. Germline CDR1 KGHSH, CDR2 LQKENI. The CDR3 is made up of 15 amino acids. CDR3 sequence reads: CASSGGLSGANVLTF. CDR3 coding DNA: TGTGCCAGCTCCGGGGGGCTCTCTGGGGCCAACGTCCTGACTTTC.

The V gene is TRBV30, the J gene TRBJ1-6, with 9 bases fitting TRBD1. CDR1 is GTSNPN and CDR2 is SVGIG in the germline V gene (reference sequence). This CDR3 region has 15 residues. The V gene end was trimmed by 4 bases and the J gene end by 7 bases; junction bases not matched to a gene: 8. The CDR3 sequence: CAWIRTGAGNSPLHF. In nucleotides, the CDR3 is TGTGCCTGGATTCGGACAGGGGCCGGAAATTCACCCCTCCACTTT. Drawing the rest from reference TRBV30 and TRBJ1-6, the complete variable domain is SQTIHQWPATLVQPVGSPLSLECTVEGTSNPNLYWYRQAAGRGLQLLFYSVGIGQISSEVPQNLSASRPQDRQFILSSKKLLLSDSGFYLCAWIRTGAGNSPLHFGNGTRLTVT.

The chain carries TRBV6-6 and TRBJ2-1; 9 bases map to TRBD2. This CDR3 contains 14 residues. The V segment lost 5 bases and the J segment 5 bases; nucleotides outside the gene matches: 4. Looked up from germline, CDR1 is MNHNY and CDR2 is SVGAGI (reference sequence). The CDR3 bases are TGTGCCAGCAGTCCCGGGACTAGCAACAATGAGCAGTTCTTC. As protein: CASSPGTSNNEQFF.

The J gene is TRBJ2-3, the V gene TRBV10-1; TRBD2 matches at 8 bases. With 0 bases clipped from V and 5 bases from J, the junction kept 13 bases outside the gene matches. This CDR3 spans 18 amino acids. Germline V gives CDR1 WNHNN, CDR2 SYGVQD (reference sequence). Here the CDR3 DNA reads TGCGCCAGCAGTGAGTCGACTCGGGGGGGCCTGCGGGGAGATACGCAGTATTTT. Translated: CASSESTRGGLRGDTQYF.

This clone has a single count. Written as DNA, the CDR3 is TGTGCCAGCAGTCCTCGGGACAGGGTCCCCAATGAGCAGTTCTTC. Protein sequence: CASSPRDRVPNEQFF. This sequence joins TRBV11-2 and TRBJ2-1, with TRBD1 matching 9 bases. The ends lost 6 bases at V and 6 bases at J; junction bases unmatched: 9. This CDR3 comprises 15 residues. Germline CDR1 and CDR2: SGHAT and FQNNGV. The whole variable domain, filled in from reference TRBV11-2 and TRBJ2-1, reads EAGVAQSPRYKIIEKRQSVAFWCNPISGHATLYWYQQILGQGPKLLIQFQNNGVVDDSQLPKDRFSAERLKGVDSTLKIQPAKLEDSAVYLCASSPRDRVPNEQFFGPGTRLTVL.

This clone was seen a few times. The V gene is TRBV11-1, the J gene TRBJ2-5; D is possibly TRBD1 (5 bases). Trimming cost V 1 base and J 5 bases, with 8 bases left between them. Germline-derived CDR1 and CDR2 are SGHAT and FQDESV (reference sequence). The CDR3 contains 13 residues. The CDR3 here is CASSLGRAETQYF. CDR3 nucleotides: TGTGCCAGCAGCTTAGGCAGGGCCGAGACCCAGTACTTC. Supplemented by reference TRBV11-1 and TRBJ2-5, the full variable domain reads EAEVAQSPRYKITEKSQAVAFWCDPISGHATLYWYRQILGQGPELLVQFQDESVVDDSQLPKDRFSAERLKGVDSTLKIQPAELGDSAMYLCASSLGRAETQYFGPGTRLLVL.

The chain uses TRBV11-2 and TRBJ1-3; 9 nucleotides align to TRBD1. Germline V gene data show CDR1 as SGHAT and CDR2 as FQNNGV. J lost 4 bases, V lost 1 base, and 5 bases had no gene match. The CDR3 length is 16 residues. CDR3 sequence (DNA): TGTGCCAGCAGCTTAGTGCGGACAGGGGAAGGAAACACCATATATTTT. Protein product: CASSLVRTGEGNTIYF.

The V call is TRBV12-3 or TRBV12-4, the J call TRBJ1-1; D perhaps matches TRBD1 (5 bases). This CDR3 region has 11 residues. The V and J ends lost 6 bases and 8 bases respectively, with 10 bases between them. The CDR3, as DNA: TGTGCCAGCAGCCAAACAGGAGAAGCTTTCTTT. Residues: CASSQTGEAFF.

The chain employs TRBV7-2 and TRBJ1-4; no clear D. Germline V gives CDR1 SGHTA, CDR2 FQGNSA. The CDR3 consists of 14 residues. The V end was cut by 1 base, the J end by 7 bases, with 10 bases between. The CDR3 coding sequence is TGTGCCAGCAGCTTAGGGGAGGGTAGTGAAAAACTGTTTTTT. This translates into CASSLGEGSEKLFF.

CDR3 amino acids: CASSPSPTGVGYGYTF. The CDR3 coding sequence is TGTGCCAGCAGCCCAAGTCCGACAGGGGTAGGGTATGGCTACACCTTC. The rearrangement links TRBV11-2 to TRBJ1-2, with 8 bases lining up with TRBD1. This CDR3 contains 16 residues. V was clipped by 5 bases and J by 5 bases; unmatched bases: 13. The germline V gene has CDR1 SGHAT and CDR2 FQNNGV.

V is TRBV3-1 (or the pseudogene TRBV3-2) and J is TRBJ1-1; D is unclear. With 3 bases removed from V and 6 bases from J, the gap between germline ends came to 17 bases. Germline V gene sequence: CDR1 LGHDT, CDR2 YNNKEL (reference sequence). The CDR3 length is 15 residues. CDR3 residues: CASSQSNVRRAEAFF. CDR3 bases: TGTGCCAGCAGCCAGAGTAACGTGAGAAGAGCTGAAGCTTTCTTT.

This clone was detected many times. The J gene is TRBJ1-1, the V gene TRBV12-3 or TRBV12-4, with no clear D. The V gene lost 7 bases and the J gene lost 1 base, with 10 bases spanning the gap. This CDR3 region has 13 residues. CDR3 DNA: TGTGCCAGCACCGCCGGGAAGAACACTGAAGCTTTCTTT. It specifies CASTAGKNTEAFF.